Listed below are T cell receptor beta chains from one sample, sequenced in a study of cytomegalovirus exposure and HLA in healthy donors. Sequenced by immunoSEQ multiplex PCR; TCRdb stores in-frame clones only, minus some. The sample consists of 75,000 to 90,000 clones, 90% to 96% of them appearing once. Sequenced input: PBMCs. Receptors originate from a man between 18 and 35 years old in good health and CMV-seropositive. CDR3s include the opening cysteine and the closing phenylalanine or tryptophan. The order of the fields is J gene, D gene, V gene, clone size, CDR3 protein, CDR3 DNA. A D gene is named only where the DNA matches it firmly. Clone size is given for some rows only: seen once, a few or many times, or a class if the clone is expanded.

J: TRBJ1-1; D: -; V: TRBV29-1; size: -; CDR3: CSVESRNTEAFF; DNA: TGCAGCGTTGAATCTAGGAACACTGAAGCTTTCTTT
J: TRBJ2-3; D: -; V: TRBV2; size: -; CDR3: CASSGDGASGDTQYF; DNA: TGTGCCAGCAGCGGAGACGGAGCAAGCGGAGATACGCAGTATTTT
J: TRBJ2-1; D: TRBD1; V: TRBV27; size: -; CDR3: CASSSRTGGVDEQFF; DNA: TGTGCCAGCAGTTCCCGGACAGGGGGGGTCGATGAGCAGTTCTTC
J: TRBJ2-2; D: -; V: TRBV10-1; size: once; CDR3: CASSVDRNTGELFF; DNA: TGCGCCAGCAGTGTGGACAGAAACACCGGGGAGCTGTTTTTT
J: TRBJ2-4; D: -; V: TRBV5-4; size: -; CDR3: CASSRPGDHIQYF; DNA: TGTGCCAGCAGCCGACCCGGAGATCACATTCAGTACTTC
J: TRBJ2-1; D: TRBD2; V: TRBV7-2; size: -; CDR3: CASIESQAGQLNEQFF; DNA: TGTGCCAGCATAGAATCACAAGCGGGGCAACTTAATGAGCAGTTCTTC
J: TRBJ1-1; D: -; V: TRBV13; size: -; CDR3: CASSFSGENTEAFF; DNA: TGTGCCAGCAGCTTTTCAGGGGAGAACACTGAAGCTTTCTTT
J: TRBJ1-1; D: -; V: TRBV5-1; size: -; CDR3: CASSVGTGIAEAFF; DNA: TGCGCCAGCAGCGTCGGCACAGGGATCGCTGAAGCTTTCTTT
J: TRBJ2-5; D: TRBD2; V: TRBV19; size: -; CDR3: CASSSWTSGEETQYF; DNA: TGTGCCAGTAGTTCCTGGACTAGCGGGGAAGAGACCCAGTACTTC
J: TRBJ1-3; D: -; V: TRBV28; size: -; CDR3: CAGTQASEGGNTIYF; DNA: TGTGCCGGTACACAGGCTTCCGAAGGTGGAAACACCATATATTTT
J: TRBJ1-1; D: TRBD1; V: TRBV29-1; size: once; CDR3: CSARQGMNTEAFF; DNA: TGCAGCGCAAGACAGGGAATGAACACTGAAGCTTTCTTT
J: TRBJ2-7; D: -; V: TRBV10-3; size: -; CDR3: CAIKRTDYEQYF; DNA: TGTGCCATCAAAAGAACAGATTACGAGCAGTACTTC
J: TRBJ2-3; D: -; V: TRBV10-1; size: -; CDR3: CASSGSTDTQYF; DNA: TGCGCCTCATCGGGGAGCACAGATACGCAGTATTTT
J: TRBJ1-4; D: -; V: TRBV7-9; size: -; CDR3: CASNSGEKLFF; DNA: TGTGCCAGCAATTCGGGTGAAAAACTGTTTTTT
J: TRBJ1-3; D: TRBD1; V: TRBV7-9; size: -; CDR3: CASSLSTGGFGNTIYF; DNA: TGTGCCAGCAGCTTATCTACAGGGGGCTTCGGAAACACCATATATTTT
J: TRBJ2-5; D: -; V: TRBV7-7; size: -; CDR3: CASSLGHGQETQYF; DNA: TGTGCTAGCAGCTTAGGACACGGCCAAGAGACCCAGTACTTC
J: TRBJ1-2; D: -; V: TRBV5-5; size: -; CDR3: CASSLGGPGGWYNGYTF; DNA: TGTGCCAGCAGCTTGGGGGGTCCGGGGGGGTGGTACAATGGCTACACCTTC
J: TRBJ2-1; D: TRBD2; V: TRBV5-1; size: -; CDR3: CASSPGGLAVDEQFF; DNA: TGCGCCAGCAGCCCTGGGGGACTAGCGGTGGATGAGCAGTTCTTC
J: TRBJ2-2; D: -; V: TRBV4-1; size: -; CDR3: CASSQVGQTGELFF; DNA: TGCGCCAGCAGCCAGGTTGGGCAAACCGGGGAGCTGTTTTTT
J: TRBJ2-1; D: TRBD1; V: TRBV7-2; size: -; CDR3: CASSLAGTGAYNEQFF; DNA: TGTGCCAGCAGCTTAGCCGGGACAGGGGCCTACAATGAGCAGTTCTTC
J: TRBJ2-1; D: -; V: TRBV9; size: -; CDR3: CASSPRPNGEQFF; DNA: TGTGCCAGCAGCCCCCGTCCAAACGGTGAGCAGTTCTTC
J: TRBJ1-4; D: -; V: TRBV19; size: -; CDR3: CASSLPRAGSSEKLFF; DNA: TGTGCCAGTAGCCTCCCGAGGGCAGGCTCGAGTGAAAAACTGTTTTTT
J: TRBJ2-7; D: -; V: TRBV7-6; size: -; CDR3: CASSTSQGSEQYF; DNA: TGTGCCAGCAGCACTTCGCAGGGGAGCGAGCAGTACTTC
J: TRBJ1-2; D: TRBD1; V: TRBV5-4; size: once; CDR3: CASSRTGGGIYGYTF; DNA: TGTGCCAGCAGCAGGACAGGGGGCGGAATCTATGGCTACACCTTC
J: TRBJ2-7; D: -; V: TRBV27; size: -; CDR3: CASSFRFRDLDYEQYF; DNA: TGTGCCAGCAGTTTCCGATTTAGGGACTTAGACTACGAGCAGTACTTC
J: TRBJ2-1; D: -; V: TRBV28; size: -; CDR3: CASSLFQRVYNEQFF; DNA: TGTGCCAGCAGTTTATTTCAGCGGGTCTACAATGAGCAGTTCTTC
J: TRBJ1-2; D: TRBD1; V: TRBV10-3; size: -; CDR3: CAISSPSGTVGGYTF; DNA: TGTGCCATCAGTTCCCCGAGTGGGACAGTCGGCGGCTACACCTTC
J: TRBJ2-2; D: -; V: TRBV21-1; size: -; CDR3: CASSKYGQTNTGELFF; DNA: TGTGCCAGCAGCAAATATGGCCAGACGAACACCGGGGAGCTGTTTTTT
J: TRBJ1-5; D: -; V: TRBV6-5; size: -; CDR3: CASSYSTNQPQHF; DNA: TGTGCCAGCAGTTACTCGACAAATCAGCCCCAGCATTTT
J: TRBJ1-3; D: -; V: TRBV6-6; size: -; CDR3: CASRTSGNTIYF; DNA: TGTGCCAGCAGGACTTCTGGAAACACCATATATTTT
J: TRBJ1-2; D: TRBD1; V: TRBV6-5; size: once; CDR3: CAIRTGGEGGYTF; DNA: TGTGCCATTCGAACAGGGGGCGAAGGGGGCTACACCTTC
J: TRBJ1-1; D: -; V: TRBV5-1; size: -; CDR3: CASSYRWGGTEAFF; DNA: TGCGCCAGCAGCTACCGATGGGGAGGTACTGAAGCTTTCTTT
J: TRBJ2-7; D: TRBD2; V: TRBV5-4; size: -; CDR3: CASSLYPSGRSSYEQYF; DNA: TGTGCCAGCAGCTTGTACCCTAGCGGGAGATCGTCCTACGAGCAGTACTTC
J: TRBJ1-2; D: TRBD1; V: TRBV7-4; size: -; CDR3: CASSLEYRDRGSYGYGYTF; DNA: TGTGCCAGCAGCTTAGAGTACCGGGACAGGGGTTCATACGGCTATGGCTACACCTTC
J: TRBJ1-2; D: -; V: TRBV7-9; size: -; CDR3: CASSLVLTPQDYGYTF; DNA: TGTGCCAGCAGCTTAGTATTAACCCCGCAGGACTATGGCTACACCTTC
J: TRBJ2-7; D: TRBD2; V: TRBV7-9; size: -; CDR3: CASSYHSNSGEQYF; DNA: TGTGCCAGCAGCTATCATAGTAATAGCGGGGAGCAGTACTTC
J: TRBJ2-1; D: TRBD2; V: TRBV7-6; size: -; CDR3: CASSPILTSGRNNEQFF; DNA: TGTGCCAGCAGCCCGATACTTACTAGCGGTAGAAACAATGAGCAGTTCTTC
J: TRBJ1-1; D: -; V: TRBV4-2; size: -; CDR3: CASRGGTAGAFF; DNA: TGTGCCAGCAGGGGAGGGACCGCTGGGGCTTTCTTT
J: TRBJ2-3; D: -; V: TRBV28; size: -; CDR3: CASSPLRTGTDTQYF; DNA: TGTGCCAGCAGTCCCCTACGGACAGGCACAGATACGCAGTATTTT
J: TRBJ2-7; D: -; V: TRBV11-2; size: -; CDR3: CASSRDPPPTYEQYF; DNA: TGTGCCAGCAGCCGAGATCCACCACCCACCTACGAGCAGTACTTC
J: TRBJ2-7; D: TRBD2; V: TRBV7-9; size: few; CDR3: CASSLRGGSVYEQYF; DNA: TGTGCCAGCAGCCTCCGCGGCGGGAGTGTCTACGAGCAGTACTTC